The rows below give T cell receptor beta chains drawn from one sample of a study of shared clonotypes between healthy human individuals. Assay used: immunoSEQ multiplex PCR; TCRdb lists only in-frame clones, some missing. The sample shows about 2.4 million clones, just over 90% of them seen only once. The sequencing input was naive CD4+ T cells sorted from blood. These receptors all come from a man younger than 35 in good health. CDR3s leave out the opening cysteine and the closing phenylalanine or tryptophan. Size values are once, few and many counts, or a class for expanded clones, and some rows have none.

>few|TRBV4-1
ASSQDRGPWQPQH
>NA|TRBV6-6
ASSYSAGTQSPLH
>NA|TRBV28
ASSTKRRYTGELF
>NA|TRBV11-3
ASSLLSGRDNSPLH
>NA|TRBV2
ASSQGRGYEQY
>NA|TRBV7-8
ASSSPDTSGNYNEQF
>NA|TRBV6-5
ASSGDRPIYGYT
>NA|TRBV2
ASRPRLALQETQY
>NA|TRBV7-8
ASSSPRDLRHTIY
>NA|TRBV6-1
ASSETAAYSYNEQF
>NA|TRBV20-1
SARSTPEAF
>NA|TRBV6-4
ASSQSASGDTQY
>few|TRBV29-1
SVGTGREAF
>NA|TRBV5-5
ASSLGTNGYNEQF
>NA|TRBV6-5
ASSYGTKYEQY
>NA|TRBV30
AWCKWGYAYNEQF
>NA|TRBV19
ASSLAGRDTEAF
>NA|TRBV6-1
ASSSRQENYGYT
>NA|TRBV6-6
ASSRVLGNYNSPLH
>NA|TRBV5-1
ASSSKGQGYGYT
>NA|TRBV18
ASSSDRAGNTIY
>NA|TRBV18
ASSQPGQSSGANVLT
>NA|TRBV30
AWSGNRGTGELF
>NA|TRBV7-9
ASSDDRVVGYT
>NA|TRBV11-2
ASSLGTVNYGYT
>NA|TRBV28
ASSAQGGLNYGYT
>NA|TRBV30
AWSTSYEQY
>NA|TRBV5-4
ASSLGLAGGQETQY
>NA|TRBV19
ASSGGGRSTDTQY
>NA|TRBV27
ASSLSPSLGRGDTQY
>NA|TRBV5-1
ASSHGRGPSTEAF
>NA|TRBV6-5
ASTRLVGGPETQY
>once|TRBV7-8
ASRKLAASTDTQY
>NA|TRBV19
ASSREDSSYNEQF
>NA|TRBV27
ASSFMGYQPQH
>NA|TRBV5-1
ASSPDRVETQY
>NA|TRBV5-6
ASSQSGHPNTEAF
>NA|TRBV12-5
ASGLAATSQGRNQPQH
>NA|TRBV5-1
ASSRGNTGELF
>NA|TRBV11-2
ASSLEYYSLYEQY
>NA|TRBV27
ASSFFPSEGPTDGYT
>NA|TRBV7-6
ASSYGETQPQH
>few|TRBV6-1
ASSAKETQY
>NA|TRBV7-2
ASSYVSGSPLH
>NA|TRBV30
AWSGAGLEAF
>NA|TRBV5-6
ASSRGTAFVGEKLF
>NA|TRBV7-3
ASSLGAYNEQF
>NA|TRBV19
ASSIAWGPRETQY
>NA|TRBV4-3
ASSQGAGVANYGYT
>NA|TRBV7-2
ASSPGAYEQY
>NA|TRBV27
ASSYPGINEQY
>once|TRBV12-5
ASGLGRNEQF